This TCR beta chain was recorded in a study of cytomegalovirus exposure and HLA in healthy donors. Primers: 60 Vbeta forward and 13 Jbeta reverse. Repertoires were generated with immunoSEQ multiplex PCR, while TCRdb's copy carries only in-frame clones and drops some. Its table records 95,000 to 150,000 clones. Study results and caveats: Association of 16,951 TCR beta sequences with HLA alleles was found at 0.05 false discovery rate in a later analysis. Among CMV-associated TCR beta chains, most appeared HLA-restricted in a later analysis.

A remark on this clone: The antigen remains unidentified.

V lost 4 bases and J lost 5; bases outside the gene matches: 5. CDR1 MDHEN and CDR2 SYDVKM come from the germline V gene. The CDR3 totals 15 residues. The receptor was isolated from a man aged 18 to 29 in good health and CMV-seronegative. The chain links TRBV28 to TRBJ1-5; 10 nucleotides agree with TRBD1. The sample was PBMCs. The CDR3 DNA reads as TGTGCCAGCAGTTCGACAGGGGGCGCCCATCAGCCCCAGCATTTT. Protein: CASSSTGGAHQPQHF.